This T cell receptor (beta chain) stems from a study of blood T cell repertoires in COVID-19. Study information: Samples representing acute and convalescent COVID-19 were sourced from the United States, Italy and Spain. T cells, B-cell-depleted T cells, or PBMCs provided the cDNA or gDNA that served as material.

In the authors' workflow: Amplification of reference gene primers provided the estimated nucleated cell counts. TCRdb keeps only in-frame clones here, not all; method: immunoSEQ multiplex PCR. V and J calls and clone size are given by that table; D and trimming were obtained from the DNA. The sample holds some 89,000 clones, 81% seen once. The CDR3 length is 16 residues. Germline V gives CDR1 SGDLS, CDR2 YYNGEE. Trimming took off 0 bases at V and 1 base at J, with 12 bases between the two ends. The TCR was taken from a man between 60 and 70 years old with acute or convalescent COVID-19. Sequencing was carried out using peripheral blood. The chain has TRBV9 and TRBJ2-3; D ambiguous. The CDR3 DNA sequence: TGTGCCAGCAGCGTAGCTACCCAGGCAGGCACAGATACGCAGTATTTT. As protein: CASSVATQAGTDTQYF.